This entry lists 27 T cell receptor beta chains sequenced from one sample in a study of identical twins. TCRdb ran MiXCR on the 5' RACE reads and lists one entry per CDR3 protein. Among over 250,000 distinct CDR3 sequences listed, just under 9.5% were seen once. These data also formed part of another study, on yellow fever vaccine responses in identical twins.

Sequencing input: CD8+ T cells sorted from blood. Receptors were obtained from a woman aged 18-29 years in good health.

The chain links TRBV4-3 to TRBJ2-3, with 11 bases aligning to TRBD1. V shed 2 bases, J shed 5 bases, and the junction held 9 bases outside the gene matches. The germline CDR1 and CDR2 sequences are LGHNA and YSLEER. There are 17 residues in the CDR3. Here the CDR3 reads CASSQHRDRGFGDTQYF. CDR3 DNA: TGCGCCAGCAGCCAACACCGGGACAGGGGGTTTGGAGATACGCAGTATTTT.

This clonotype was detected a few times. The CDR3, as DNA: TGTGCCAGCAGCTTAGGCCTGGGGGACCAGCCCCAGCATTTT. Amino acid sequence: CASSLGLGDQPQHF. The V and J genes are TRBV13 and TRBJ1-5, with D possibly TRBD1 on 5 matching bases. CDR1 and CDR2 (germline): PRHDT, FYEKMQ (reference sequence). This CDR3 region has 14 residues. The V gene lost 0 bases and the J gene lost 7 bases, with 10 bases spanning the gap.

This clonotype has a count of ten or more. This chain joins TRBV7-9 and TRBJ2-5; no clear D gene. Germline loops: CDR1 SEHNR, CDR2 FQNEAQ (reference sequence). The ends were cut back, 2 bases at V and 4 bases at J, with 8 bases in the middle. CDR3 length equals 13 residues. The chain's CDR3 is CASSLIAPETQYF. The CDR3 DNA is TGTGCCAGCAGCTTAATTGCCCCAGAGACCCAGTACTTC.

This clonotype was seen a few times. This chain uses TRBV15 with TRBJ1-6; D is ambiguous. Germline V CDR1 and CDR2: LNHNV, YYDKDF (reference sequence). This CDR3 is built from 13 residues. The V end was cut by 1 base, the J end by 7 bases, with 5 bases between. In DNA form, the CDR3 reads TGTGCCACCAGCAGAGCGTCCAATTCACCCCTCCACTTT. It yields the protein CATSRASNSPLHF. The variable domain in full, with the rest retrieved from reference TRBV15 and TRBJ1-6, is DAMVIQNPRYQVTQFGKPVTLSCSQTLNHNVMYWYQQKSSQAPKLLFHYYDKDFNNEADTPDNFQSRRPNTSFCFLDIRSPGLGDTAMYLCATSRASNSPLHFGNGTRLTVT.

This clonotype was observed at least ten times. J is TRBJ2-7 and V is TRBV20-1; 9 bases agree with TRBD1. The V gene end was trimmed by 2 bases and the J gene end by 3 bases; junction bases not matched to a gene: 11. The CDR3 covers 16 residues. Looked up from germline, CDR1 is DFQATT and CDR2 is SNEGSKA (reference sequence). CDR3 in amino acids: CSARPIAPTGGYEQYF. The CDR3 DNA reads as TGCAGTGCTAGACCTATCGCCCCGACAGGGGGCTACGAGCAGTACTTC.

This clonotype turned up a few times. V usage is TRBV5-1 and J usage is TRBJ2-2; TRBD2 is a possible D gene (7 bases). Trimming removed 0 bases from V and 2 bases from J, with 20 bases in between. This CDR3 comprises 19 residues. Germline assignment: CDR1 SGHRS and CDR2 YFSETQ. CDR3 amino acids: CASSLVGPGASGNTGELFF. CDR3 sequence (DNA): TGCGCCAGCAGCTTGGTTGGCCCAGGGGCTAGCGGTAACACCGGGGAGCTGTTTTTT.

The sample holds many counts of this clonotype. The chain employs TRBV7-8 and TRBJ2-1; D might be TRBD1 (5 bases). This CDR3 is built from 11 residues. V shed 5 bases and J shed 9 bases, with 8 bases lying between them. The germline gives CDR1 SGHVS, CDR2 FQNEAQ. The CDR3 spells CASSLQGEQFF. Here the CDR3 DNA reads TGTGCCAGCAGCCTTCAGGGTGAGCAGTTCTTC.

There are many counts of this clonotype. The chain has TRBV5-5 and TRBJ2-1; 11 bases are shared with TRBD2. Germline-derived CDR1 and CDR2 are SGHKS and YYEKEE (reference sequence). The J segment lost 6 bases and the V segment lost 4 bases, leaving 6 bases of the junction unmatched. The CDR3 is 15 amino acids. CDR3 sequence reads: CASSALAGGGNEQFF. In DNA form, the CDR3 reads TGTGCCAGCAGCGCTCTAGCGGGAGGCGGCAATGAGCAGTTCTTC.

The chain employs TRBV13 and TRBJ2-7; TRBD1 or TRBD2 may be the D gene (6 bases each). Trimming took 5 bases from V and 0 from J, leaving 17 bases between them. Germline CDR1 is PRHDT and CDR2 is FYEKMQ (reference sequence). The CDR3 sequence is 16 residues long. The CDR3 sequence is CASSTRGGTRSYEQYF. As DNA, the CDR3 is TGTGCCAGCAGCACCCGGGGCGGGACACGCTCCTACGAGCAGTACTTC.

This rearrangement joins TRBV19 to TRBJ2-3, with D unclear. V gave up 4 bases and J gave up 6 bases, with 17 bases separating them. The CDR3 runs to 15 residues. From germline, CDR1 is LNHDA and CDR2 SQIVND (reference sequence). This CDR3 reads CASSTTLLVGDTQYF. The CDR3 bases are TGTGCCAGTAGTACTACCCTGCTAGTGGGGGATACGCAGTATTTT.

CDR3 bases: TGTGCCAGCAACCCGGGACAGGGGATGCACGAGCAGTACTTC. Its translation is CASNPGQGMHEQYF. This chain links TRBV28 with TRBJ2-7; 10 bases fit TRBD1. Germline trimming cut 7 bases from V and 5 bases from J; bases unmatched to any gene: 8. CDR3 length equals 14 residues. Germline V gives CDR1 MDHEN, CDR2 SYDVKM.

This clonotype was seen more than once but under ten times. This chain links TRBV7-8 with TRBJ2-1; TRBD2 aligns across 10 bases. CDR3 length equals 16 residues. With V trimmed by 4 bases and J by 2 bases, 5 bases remained unmatched. In germline, CDR1 is SGHVS, CDR2 FQNEAQ. This chain's CDR3 is CASSSGLAETYNEQFF. CDR3 bases: TGTGCCAGCAGCTCCGGACTAGCGGAAACCTACAATGAGCAGTTCTTC.

This clonotype was observed at least ten times. The rearrangement joins TRBV7-8 to TRBJ2-5; TRBD2 matches 11 bases. From germline, CDR1 is SGHVS and CDR2 FQNEAQ. The CDR3 has 19 residues. V lost 2 bases, J lost 3 bases, and 14 bases stayed unmatched. The CDR3, as DNA: TGTGCCAGCAGCTTATCCTATTATATGACTAGCGGGGAAGAAGAGACCCAGTACTTC. Protein: CASSLSYYMTSGEEETQYF.

This clonotype was counted ten times or more. The chain uses TRBV29-1 and TRBJ2-1; 8 bases are shared with TRBD2. Germline CDR1 SQVTM, CDR2 ANQGSEA. This CDR3 is 13 amino acids long. V was clipped by 6 bases and J by 4 bases; unmatched bases: 5. Here the CDR3 reads CSVHSGSYNEQFF. Written as DNA, the CDR3 is TGCAGCGTACACAGCGGGAGTTACAATGAGCAGTTCTTC.

The sample holds a few counts of this clonotype. This chain connects TRBV30 to TRBJ2-7, with D possibly being TRBD2 (5 bases). V lost 7 bases, J lost 3 bases, and 19 bases lay in between. Germline CDR1 GTSNPN, CDR2 SVGIG (reference sequence). CDR3 length equals 14 residues. The CDR3 loop reads CASGASDGDYEQYF. The CDR3 nucleotides are TGTGCCTCTGGAGCCTCAGACGGGGACTACGAGCAGTACTTC.

The gene calls are TRBV29-1 and TRBJ2-7; 9 nucleotides agree with TRBD1. There are 13 residues in the CDR3. The germline V gene encodes CDR1 SQVTM and CDR2 ANQGSEA. Losses at the gene ends were 1 base for V and 5 bases for J; bases not matched to a gene: 3. The CDR3 bases are TGCAGCGTTGAAGTAGGGACAGGGAACGAGCAGTACTTC. Amino acids: CSVEVGTGNEQYF.

In its sample, this clonotype was seen a few times. For the CDR3, the DNA is TGTGCCAGCACCGAGTCGGTGATTTGGTACGAGCAGTACTTC. This gives the protein CASTESVIWYEQYF. This sequence joins TRBV12-3 or TRBV12-4 and TRBJ2-7; D not resolved. The ends were cut back, 7 bases at V and 4 bases at J, with 17 bases in the middle. This CDR3 region has 14 residues.

This clonotype was counted at least ten times. The CDR3 spells CASSQDGDRGNEQFF. The CDR3 DNA reads as TGCGCCAGCAGCCAAGACGGGGACAGGGGTAATGAGCAGTTCTTC. The chain links TRBV4-3 to TRBJ2-1; 10 bases map to TRBD1. The CDR3 loop spans 15 amino acids. The junction had 3 bases not matched to a gene; V was cut back by 0 bases and J by 7 bases. Germline V lookup: CDR1 LGHNA, CDR2 YSLEER.

This clonotype has a handful of counts. As DNA, the CDR3 is TGTGCCAGCAGAGTAAGGGAATGGGGTGAAGCTTTCTTT. Protein: CASRVREWGEAFF. V and J are TRBV28 and TRBJ1-1; no definite D call. The germline gives CDR1 MDHEN, CDR2 SYDVKM. The V end was cut by 6 bases, the J end by 7 bases, with 15 bases between. This CDR3 spans 13 amino acids.

This clonotype occurred many times. The junction does not match germline at one end; this may be a read error. V usage is TRBV5-1 and J usage is TRBJ2-2; no reliable D call. Germline CDR1 SGHRS, CDR2 YFSETQ. The CDR3 spans 11 residues. The chain's CDR3 is CASSLSGELFF. CDR3 in DNA: TGTGCCAGCAGTTTATCCGGGGAGCTGTTTTTT.

This chain links TRBV20-1 with TRBJ2-7; TRBD1 might be the D (6 bases). V gave up 3 bases and J gave up 0 bases, with 12 bases separating them. Germline-derived CDR1 and CDR2 are DFQATT and SNEGSKA (reference sequence). The CDR3 totals 14 residues. CDR3 in DNA: TGCAGTGCTAGCTACGGGACATCCTCCTACGAGCAGTACTTC. It translates to CSASYGTSSYEQYF.

This clonotype turned up a few times. The chain couples TRBV7-2 to TRBJ2-5, with D tentatively TRBD1 or TRBD2 (6 bases each). Between the trimmed V and J ends, which lost 1 base and 2 bases, there was a span of 17 bases. The CDR3 is 17 amino acids. Germline V gene data show CDR1 as SGHTA and CDR2 as FQGNSA. The CDR3 sequence is CASSLGGGLLLQETQYF. The DNA of the CDR3 is TGTGCCAGCAGCTTAGGAGGGGGGCTTTTATTGCAAGAGACCCAGTACTTC.

This clonotype was detected many times. The V gene is TRBV12-3 or TRBV12-4, the J gene TRBJ2-5; no definite D call. The CDR3 runs to 14 residues. V lost 6 bases to trimming and J lost 3 bases, with 14 bases between them. CDR3 protein: CASRPPSGEETQYF. CDR3 nucleotides: TGTGCCAGCAGGCCACCTTCTGGGGAAGAGACCCAGTACTTC.

This clonotype appeared many times. This chain joins TRBV29-1 and TRBJ2-7, with TRBD2 matching 7 bases. Germline lookup yields CDR1 SQVTM and CDR2 ANQGSEA. The CDR3 runs to 13 residues. V trimming: 4 bases; J trimming: 3 bases; junction bases outside the gene matches: 6. The DNA for the CDR3 is TGCAGCGTTGTTCGGGAGGTGGGCTACGAGCAGTACTTC. This encodes CSVVREVGYEQYF.

This clonotype has a handful of counts. This sequence joins TRBV11-2 and TRBJ1-2; D ambiguous. The germline V gene has CDR1 SGHAT and CDR2 FQNNGV. V lost 1 base and J 4 bases, leaving 16 bases between the germline ends. This CDR3 region has 16 residues. Here the CDR3 reads CASSLVVRMEPYGYTF. CDR3 sequence (DNA): TGTGCCAGCAGCTTAGTGGTTCGGATGGAACCCTATGGCTACACCTTC.

This clonotype occurred a few times. The gene calls are TRBV11-2 and TRBJ1-4, with D perhaps TRBD1 (6 bases). The CDR3 has 15 amino acids. In germline, CDR1 is SGHAT, CDR2 FQNNGV. The V gene lost 6 bases and the J gene lost 0 bases, with 11 bases spanning the gap. CDR3 bases: TGTGCCAGCAGTCCAGGGGTTGCAACTAATGAAAAACTGTTTTTT. Its protein is CASSPGVATNEKLFF. The full variable domain, rest sourced from reference TRBV11-2 and TRBJ1-4, is EAGVAQSPRYKIIEKRQSVAFWCNPISGHATLYWYQQILGQGPKLLIQFQNNGVVDDSQLPKDRFSAERLKGVDSTLKIQPAKLEDSAVYLCASSPGVATNEKLFFGSGTQLSVL.

This clonotype was observed many times. The genes are TRBV15 and TRBJ2-1; 15 nucleotides align to TRBD2. The CDR3 spans 21 residues. V shed 1 base and J 7 bases; nucleotides not matched to a gene: 17. CDR1 is LNHNV, CDR2 YYDKDF, per germline (reference sequence). The CDR3: CATSRAKLGLAGGHFENEQFF. The CDR3, as DNA: TGTGCCACCAGCAGAGCTAAACTAGGACTAGCGGGAGGGCATTTTGAGAATGAGCAGTTCTTC.